This entry describes one T cell receptor (beta chain). Its antigen is undetermined. This specimen belongs to a study of T cell responses to AZD1222 COVID-19 vaccine. Study-wide context: Second-dose intervals near 4 or 12 weeks were combined. Study-wide results and limits: Increases in Spike-specific TCR breadth and depth were seen after two AZD1222 doses.

Germline V gene lookup returns CDR1 SNHLY and CDR2 FYNNEI. This CDR3 contains 16 residues. The V segment lost 7 bases and the J segment 8 bases; nucleotides outside the gene matches: 16. Measured with immunoSEQ multiplex PCR; TCRdb has only the in-frame clones, and not every one. Of 150,000 to 200,000 clones in the sample, 85% to 90% are singletons; the top ten hold 5% to 7%. The starting material was peripheral blood, obtained on day 0 of AZD1222 vaccination. The TCR comes from an adult in good health. The genes are TRBV2 and TRBJ1-2; the match to TRBD1 covers 10 bases. This chain's CDR3 is CASNYEGQGNRKGYTF. In nucleotides, the CDR3 is TGTGCCAGCAACTACGAGGGACAGGGGAATCGCAAGGGCTACACCTTC.